This TCR beta chain was retrieved from a study of blood T cells in healthy people across ages. Study results and caveats: PBMCs were not sorted, which prevented a conclusive comparison of naive versus antigen-experienced cells. Measured against age, TCR beta diversity per million T cells decreased in a roughly linear manner.

The CDR3 sequence is 15 residues long. Unmatched junction bases numbered 3, after V lost 3 bases and J lost 1 base. Per germline, CDR1 ENHRY and CDR2 SYGVKD. A second PCR, run for about 7 to 11 cycles, used a sample-barcoded 5' primer plus a J-beta primer mix. TCRdb used MiXCR to reprocess the 5' RACE reads, holding one entry per CDR3 protein. The sample includes 1.4 million to 1.5 million distinct CDR3 sequences, roughly 40% of them seen just once. With regard to this clonotype: Its antigen is unknown.

This chain joins TRBV10-3 and TRBJ2-3; 8 positions agree with TRBD2. The sequencing sample was made of blood. The receptor was derived from a woman between 18 and 30 years old in good health. The CDR3 loop reads CAISEVGGGTDTQYF. CDR3 nucleotides: TGTGCCATCAGTGAAGTCGGGGGGGGCACAGATACGCAGTATTTT.